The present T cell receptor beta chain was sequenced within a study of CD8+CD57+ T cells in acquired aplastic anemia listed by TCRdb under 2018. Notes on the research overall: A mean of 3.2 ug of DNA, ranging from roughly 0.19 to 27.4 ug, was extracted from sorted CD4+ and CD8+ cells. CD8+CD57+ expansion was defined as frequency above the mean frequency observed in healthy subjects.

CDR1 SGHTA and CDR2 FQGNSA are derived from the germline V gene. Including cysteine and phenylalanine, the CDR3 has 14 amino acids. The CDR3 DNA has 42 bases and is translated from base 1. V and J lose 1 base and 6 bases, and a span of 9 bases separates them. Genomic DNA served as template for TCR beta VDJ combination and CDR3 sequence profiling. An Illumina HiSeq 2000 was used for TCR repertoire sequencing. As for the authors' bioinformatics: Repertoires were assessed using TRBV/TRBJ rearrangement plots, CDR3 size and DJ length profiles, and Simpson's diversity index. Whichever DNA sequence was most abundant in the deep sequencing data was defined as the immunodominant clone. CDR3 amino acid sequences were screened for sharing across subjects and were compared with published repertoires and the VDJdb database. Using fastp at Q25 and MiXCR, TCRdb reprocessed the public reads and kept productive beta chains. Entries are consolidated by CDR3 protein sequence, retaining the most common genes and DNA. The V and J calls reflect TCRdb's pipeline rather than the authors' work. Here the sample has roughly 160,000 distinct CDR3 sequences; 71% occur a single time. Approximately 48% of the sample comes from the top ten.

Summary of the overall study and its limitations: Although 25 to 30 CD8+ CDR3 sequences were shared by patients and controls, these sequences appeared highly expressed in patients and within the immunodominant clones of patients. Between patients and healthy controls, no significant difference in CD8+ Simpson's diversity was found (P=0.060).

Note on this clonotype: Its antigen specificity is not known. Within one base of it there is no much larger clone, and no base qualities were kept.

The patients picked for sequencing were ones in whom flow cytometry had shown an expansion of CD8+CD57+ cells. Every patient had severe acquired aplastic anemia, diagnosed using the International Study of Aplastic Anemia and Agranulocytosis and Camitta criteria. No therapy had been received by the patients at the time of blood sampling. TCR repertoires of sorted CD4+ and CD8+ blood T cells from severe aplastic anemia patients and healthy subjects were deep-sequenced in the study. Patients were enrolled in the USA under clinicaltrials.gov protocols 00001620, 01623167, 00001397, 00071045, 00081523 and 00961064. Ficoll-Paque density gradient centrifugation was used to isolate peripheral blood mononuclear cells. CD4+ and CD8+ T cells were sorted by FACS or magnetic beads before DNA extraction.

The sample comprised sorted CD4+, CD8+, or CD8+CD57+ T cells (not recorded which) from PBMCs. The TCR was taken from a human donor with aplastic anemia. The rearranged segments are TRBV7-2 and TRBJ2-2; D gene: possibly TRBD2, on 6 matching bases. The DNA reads TGTGCCAGCAGCTTAGAGGGCGGGGCCGGGGAGCTGTTTTTT. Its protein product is CASSLEGGAGELFF.